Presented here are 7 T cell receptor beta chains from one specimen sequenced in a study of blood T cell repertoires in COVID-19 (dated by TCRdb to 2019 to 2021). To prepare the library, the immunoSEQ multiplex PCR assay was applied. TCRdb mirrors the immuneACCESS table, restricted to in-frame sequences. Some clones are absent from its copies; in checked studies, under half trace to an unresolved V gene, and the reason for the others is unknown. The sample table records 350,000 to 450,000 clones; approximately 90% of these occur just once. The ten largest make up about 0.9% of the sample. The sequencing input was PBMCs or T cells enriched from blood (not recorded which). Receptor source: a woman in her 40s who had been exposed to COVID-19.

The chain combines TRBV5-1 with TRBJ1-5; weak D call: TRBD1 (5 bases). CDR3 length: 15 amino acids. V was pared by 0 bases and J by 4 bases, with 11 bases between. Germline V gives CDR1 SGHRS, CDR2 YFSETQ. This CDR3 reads CASSLAAGGNQPQHF. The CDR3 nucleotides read TGCGCCAGCAGCTTGGCGGCGGGGGGGAATCAGCCCCAGCATTTT.

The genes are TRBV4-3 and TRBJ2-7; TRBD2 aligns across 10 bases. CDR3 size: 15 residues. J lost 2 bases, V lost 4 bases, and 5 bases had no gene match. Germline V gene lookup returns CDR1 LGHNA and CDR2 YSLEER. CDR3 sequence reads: CASSPQREGPYEQYF. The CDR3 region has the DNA TGCGCCAGCAGCCCCCAGCGGGAGGGCCCCTACGAGCAGTACTTC.

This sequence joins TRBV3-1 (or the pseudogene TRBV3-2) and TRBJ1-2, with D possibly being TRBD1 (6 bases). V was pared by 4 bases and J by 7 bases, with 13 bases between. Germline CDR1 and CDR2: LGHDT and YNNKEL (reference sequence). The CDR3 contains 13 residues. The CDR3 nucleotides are TGTGCCAGCAGCCGGAGGACAGTAGGTGGCTACACCTTC. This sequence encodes CASSRRTVGGYTF.

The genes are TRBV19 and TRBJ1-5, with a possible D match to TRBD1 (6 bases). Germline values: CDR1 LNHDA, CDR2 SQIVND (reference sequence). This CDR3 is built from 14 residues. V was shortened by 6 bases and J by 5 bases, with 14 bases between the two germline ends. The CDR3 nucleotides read TGTGCCAGTAGCCCGACAGGTCAATATCAGCCCCAGCATTTT. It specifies CASSPTGQYQPQHF.

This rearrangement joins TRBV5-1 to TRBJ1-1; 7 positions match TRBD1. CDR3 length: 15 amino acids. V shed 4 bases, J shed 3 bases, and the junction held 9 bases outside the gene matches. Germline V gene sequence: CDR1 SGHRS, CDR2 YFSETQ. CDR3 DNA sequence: TGCGCCAGCAGCCGCGGGACAGTAGGCGACACTGAAGCTTTCTTT. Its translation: CASSRGTVGDTEAFF.

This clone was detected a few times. The CDR3 loop reads CASSLRREYTYEQYF. DNA of the CDR3: TGCGCCAGCAGCTTGCGGCGGGAGTACACCTACGAGCAGTACTTC. The rearrangement uses TRBV5-1 and TRBJ2-7, with 7 bases matching TRBD2. Looked up from germline, CDR1 is SGHRS and CDR2 is YFSETQ. V gave up 1 base and J gave up 2 bases; unmatched junction bases: 6. CDR3 size: 15 residues.

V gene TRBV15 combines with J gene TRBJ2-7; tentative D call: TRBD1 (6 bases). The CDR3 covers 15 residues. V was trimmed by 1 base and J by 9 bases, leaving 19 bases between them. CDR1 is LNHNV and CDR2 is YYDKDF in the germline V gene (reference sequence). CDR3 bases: TGTGCCACCAGCAGAGGAGGAGACAGGTTGAAGGCGCAGTACTTC. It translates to CATSRGGDRLKAQYF.